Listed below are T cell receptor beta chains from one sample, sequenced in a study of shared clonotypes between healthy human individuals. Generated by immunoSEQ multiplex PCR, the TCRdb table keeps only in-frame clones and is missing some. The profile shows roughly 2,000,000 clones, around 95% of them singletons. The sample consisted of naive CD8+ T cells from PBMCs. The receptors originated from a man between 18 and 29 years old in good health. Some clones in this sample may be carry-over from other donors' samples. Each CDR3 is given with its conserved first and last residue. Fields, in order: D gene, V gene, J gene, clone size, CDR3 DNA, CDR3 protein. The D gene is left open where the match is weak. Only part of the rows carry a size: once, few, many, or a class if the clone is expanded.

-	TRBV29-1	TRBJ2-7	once	TGCAGCGTCCGCTGGGCGGGGTCCTACGAGCAGTACTTC	CSVRWAGSYEQYF
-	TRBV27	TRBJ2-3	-	TGTGCCAGCAGCACTGAAGGGGTTCCCATGGATACGCAGTATTTT	CASSTEGVPMDTQYF
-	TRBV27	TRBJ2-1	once	TGTGCCAGCAGTTTAATTGGCTCCTACAATGAGCAGTTCTTC	CASSLIGSYNEQFF
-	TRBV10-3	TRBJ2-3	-	TGTGCCATCAGTGAGTCTAAGACACTAGCAGATACGCAGTATTTT	CAISESKTLADTQYF
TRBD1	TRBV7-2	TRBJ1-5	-	TGTGCCAGCAGCCAGACAGGGAGCAATCAGCCCCAGCATTTT	CASSQTGSNQPQHF
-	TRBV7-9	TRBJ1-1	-	TGTGCCAGCAGCTCCCAAGGGCGCACTGAAGCTTTCTTT	CASSSQGRTEAFF
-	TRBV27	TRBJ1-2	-	TGTGCCAGCAGTTTATCGAGGGGGGAATGGGACTATGGCTACACCTTC	CASSLSRGEWDYGYTF
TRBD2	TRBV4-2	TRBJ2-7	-	TGTGCCAGCAGCCAAGTAGCGGGGGTTTCCTACGAGCAGTACTTC	CASSQVAGVSYEQYF
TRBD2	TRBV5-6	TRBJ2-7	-	TGTGCCAGCAGCCGGACTAGCGGATTCTACGAGCAGTACTTC	CASSRTSGFYEQYF
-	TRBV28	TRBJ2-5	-	TGTGCCAGCAGTGCCTCGCCGGTGGGAGAGACCCAGTACTTC	CASSASPVGETQYF
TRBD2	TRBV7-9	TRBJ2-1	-	TGTGCCAGCAGCCGACTAGCGGGAGCCTACAATGAGCAGTTCTTC	CASSRLAGAYNEQFF
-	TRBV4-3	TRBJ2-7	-	TGCGCCAGCAGCCAAGATTTCGGGGTCTGGTCCTACGAGCAGTACTTC	CASSQDFGVWSYEQYF
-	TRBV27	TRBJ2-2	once	TGTGCCAGCAGTTTTGGGGGGAGTGCCGGGGAGCTGTTTTTT	CASSFGGSAGELFF
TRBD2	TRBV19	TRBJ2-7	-	TGTGCCAGTAGTATAGGTCAGGGAGGGTCGTACGAGCAGTACTTC	CASSIGQGGSYEQYF
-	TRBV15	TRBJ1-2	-	TGTGCCACCAGCAAACGCGCGGCACGGGACTATGGCTACACCTTC	CATSKRAARDYGYTF
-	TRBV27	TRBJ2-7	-	TGTGCCAGCAGCCTGCGGGACCGCTCTTTTGAGCAGTACTTC	CASSLRDRSFEQYF
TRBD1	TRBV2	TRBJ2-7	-	TGTGCCACAACGGGGGACAGGAGCTCCTACGAGCAGTACTTC	CATTGDRSSYEQYF
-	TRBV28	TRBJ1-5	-	TGTGCCAGCGGGAACAGGGAAAATGTCTTGAATCAGCCCCAGCATTTT	CASGNRENVLNQPQHF
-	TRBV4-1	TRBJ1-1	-	TGCGCCAGCAGCCAAACCCCGGGGCAGATGAACACTGAAGCTTTCTTT	CASSQTPGQMNTEAFF
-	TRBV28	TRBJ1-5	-	TGTGCCAGCAGTTTTGACATCTCTAGCAATCAGCCCCAGCATTTT	CASSFDISSNQPQHF
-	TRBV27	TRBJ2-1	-	TGTGCCAGCAGTTTATCTAAAGGGATCTACAATGAGCAGTTCTTC	CASSLSKGIYNEQFF
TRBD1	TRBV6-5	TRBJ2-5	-	TGTGCCAGCAGTTACCGGGACAGGGGTTTGGAGACCCAGTACTTC	CASSYRDRGLETQYF
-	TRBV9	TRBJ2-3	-	TGTGCCAGCAGCTCCAGGGGGGAGGGCGTGCAAGATACGCAGTATTTT	CASSSRGEGVQDTQYF